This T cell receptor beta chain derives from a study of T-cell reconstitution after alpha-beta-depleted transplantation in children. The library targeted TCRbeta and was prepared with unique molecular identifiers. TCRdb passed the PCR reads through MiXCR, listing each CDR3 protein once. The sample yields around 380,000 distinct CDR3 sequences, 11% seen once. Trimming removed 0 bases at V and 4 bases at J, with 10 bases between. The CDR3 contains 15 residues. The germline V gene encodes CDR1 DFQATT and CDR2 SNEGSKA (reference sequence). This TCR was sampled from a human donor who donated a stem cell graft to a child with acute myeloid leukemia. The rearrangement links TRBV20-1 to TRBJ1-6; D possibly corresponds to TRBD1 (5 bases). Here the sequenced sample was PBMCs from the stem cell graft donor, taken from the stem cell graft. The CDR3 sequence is CSARDGAAYNSPLHF. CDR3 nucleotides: TGCAGTGCTAGAGATGGGGCAGCTTATAATTCACCCCTCCACTTT.